This T cell receptor beta chain was sequenced during a study of beta chain features in type 1 diabetes (dated by TCRdb to the late 2010s). At the level of the whole study: No differences in mean age, gender distribution, total cell number or subset yield were found between patients and healthy donors. Across all samples, fewer than 110,000,000 sorted cells were examined, and cell number per subset correlated strongly with RNA yield. The study compared the TCRB repertoires of sorted circulating CD4+ T cell subsets in recently diagnosed type 1 diabetes patients with those in matched healthy donors. Whereas all 28 donors provided naive and central memory subsets, regulatory and stem cell-like memory subsets were isolated from just 8 patients and roughly eight healthy donors.

From each donor, a single peripheral blood sample of 90 to 150 mL on average was drawn into heparinised tubes. Naive, central memory, regulatory and stem cell-like memory CD4+ T cells were sorted on a BD FACSAria II using a panel including CD45RO, CCR7, CD25, CD127, CD95 and CD27. Every sorted population had a purity above 98%. PBMCs were isolated right away by Lymphoprep density gradient centrifugation and were stained directly, without culture. Samples were stained and sorted in pairs, with one healthy donor and one patient per experiment, so that batch effects were minimized. All of the isolated RNA was reverse transcribed with the High Capacity cDNA Reverse Transcription Kit, so expressed TCRB transcripts were sequenced. Deep immunoSEQ sequencing was performed on naive, central memory and regulatory T cell samples, with an average of approximately 3.9 million total reads per sample. After sorted cells were lysed in RLT buffer, RNA was extracted with DNase-treated RNeasy Micro or Mini kits, with the choice depending on cell number. Each cell subset was processed on its own to prevent cross-contamination, while patient and healthy donor samples were processed together. The immunoSEQ multiplex PCR was used to amplify TCRB sequences from cDNA, generating 87-bp fragments that spanned the CDR3 region. Sequencing of the amplicons was performed on the Illumina HiSeq platform. From the authors' description of their analysis: Synthetic template baselines were used to correct PCR bias computationally, reads within Hamming distance 2 were collapsed, and singletons that could not be merged were discarded. Reads were aligned to IMGT to assign V, D and J genes, CDR3 length, and insertions or deletions at six rearrangement sites. Within each subset, clonotype counts were normalized to the number of sorted cells before true diversity and Gini coefficients were calculated with the tcR R package. The overlap coefficient, calculated on TCRB nucleotide sequences, was used to quantify repertoire sharing. Out-of-frame TCRB sequences from naive cells were analyzed as a proxy for the pre-selection repertoire. TCRdb mirrors the immuneACCESS table, restricted to in-frame sequences. Some clones are absent from its copies; in checked studies, under half trace to an unresolved V gene, and the reason for the others is unknown. V, J and clone size were drawn from that table, and D and trimming were deduced from the DNA. The sample records 350,000 to 450,000 clones, over 9.5% of which are singletons. The biggest ten clones account for approximately 0.01% of the sample.

Trimming at the junction amounts to 3 bases on V and 5 bases on J, and the germline ends lie 14 bases apart. Its CDR3 holds 15 amino acids, cysteine through phenylalanine. Here the CDR3 DNA is all that survives: 45 bases in frame from base 1. According to the germline V gene, CDR1 reads MNHNS and CDR2 reads SASEGT. With respect to this clone: The antigen this receptor binds is unknown. No base-level quality is on record; no much larger clone is a single base apart.

The investigation overall reported the following: Shorter templates might be favored by PCR, yet because patient and control samples were amplified and corrected together, any such skew would affect both groups equally. Sequencing cDNA rather than genomic DNA could over-represent highly expressing activated cells, although activation and CD3 levels did not differ between groups. Patients with type 1 diabetes made fewer insertions and deleted more nucleotides at VDJ recombination sites, implying thymic rearrangement abnormalities. A moderate but significant shortening of TCRB CDR3 length was observed in type 1 diabetes patients in all four CD4+ subsets. Naive, central memory and regulatory TCRB repertoires appeared more similar among patients than among healthy donors. Because the HLA sub-analyses included only small numbers of individuals, any influence of HLA type on TCRB rearrangement was left unresolved.

The V gene is TRBV6-1 and the J gene is TRBJ1-5; perhaps TRBD1 is the D gene, with 5 bases matching. The sequence was obtained from a young woman with type 1 diabetes. The specimen sequenced was naive CD4+ T cells from blood. This sample's cell subset or site label indicates: true naive CD4+ T cells. The CDR3 amino acid sequence is: CASSEVGGVHQPQHF. The DNA sequence follows: TGTGCCAGCAGTGAGGTGGGGGGGGTCCATCAGCCCCAGCATTTT.